A single sample gave rise to the 13 T cell receptor beta chains below, sequenced in a study of T-cell memory formation after mild COVID-19 (dated by TCRdb to about 2021). The method was 5' RACE. The sample was run on an Illumina NovaSeq 6000. TCRdb reanalyzed the raw reads on its own, using fastp at Q25 for trimming and MiXCR for clone calling, and kept in-frame beta chains. Identical CDR3 proteins give one entry, which carries the most common genes and DNA. Here the sample has 300,000 to 400,000 distinct CDR3 sequences; over 20% occur a single time. The top ten clonotypes cover under 15% of the sample. Material for sequencing was PBMCs or a T cell subset sorted from them (not recorded which). Receptors were obtained from an adult woman who had mild COVID-19 (a few samples of this study predate the infection). The sample titles of this study are shuffled in the database, so cell type and time point are left out; the donor was told from shared clones.

This clonotype was found a few times. The chain carries TRBV3-1 and TRBJ2-7; unclear D gene. V was pared by 1 base and J by 5 bases, with 6 bases between. The CDR3 is made up of 12 amino acids. CDR1 and CDR2 from the germline V gene are LGHDT and YNNKEL (reference sequence). The CDR3, as DNA: TGTGCCAGCAGCCAAGCAGCTCACGAGCAGTACTTC. Protein product: CASSQAAHEQYF.

The V call is TRBV5-5, the J call TRBJ2-5; TRBD2 agrees at 12 bases. J lost 2 bases, V lost 0 bases, and 17 bases had no gene match. The CDR3 runs to 21 residues. In germline, CDR1 is SGHKS, CDR2 YYEKEE (reference sequence). DNA of the CDR3: TGTGCCAGCAGCTTGGTTTCTAGCGGGGGGGCCTTCCTTGATTTTCAAGAGACCCAGTACTTC. This codes for CASSLVSSGGAFLDFQETQYF.

The chain uses TRBV5-1 and TRBJ2-3; TRBD2 matches at 7 bases. The germline CDR1 and CDR2 sequences are SGHRS and YFSETQ. V lost 4 bases to trimming and J lost 4 bases; unmatched junction nucleotides: 15. CDR3 length: 17 residues. CDR3 region: CASSRFPRTSGADTQYF. In nucleotides, the CDR3 is TGCGCCAGCAGCCGCTTTCCCAGGACTAGTGGCGCAGATACGCAGTATTTT.

This clonotype was seen only once. The CDR3 sequence is CASSLLGQGRGEQFF. The CDR3 DNA is TGTGCCAGCAGCTTACTGGGACAGGGGAGGGGTGAGCAGTTCTTC. The chain uses TRBV7-3 and TRBJ2-1; TRBD1 matches at 10 bases. V lost 2 bases to trimming and J lost 9 bases; unmatched junction nucleotides: 7. Germline loops: CDR1 SGHTA, CDR2 FQGTGA. The CDR3 extends over 15 amino acids.

This clonotype has a handful of counts. The chain has TRBV20-1 and TRBJ1-1; the D gene is possibly TRBD1 (6 bases). Germline CDR1 and CDR2: DFQATT and SNEGSKA (reference sequence). V dropped 3 bases and J dropped 1 base, with 9 bases sitting between them. This CDR3 has 13 residues. CDR3 DNA sequence: TGCAGTGCTAGGCCGACAGGGAACACTGAAGCTTTCTTT. Amino acid sequence: CSARPTGNTEAFF.

This clonotype was counted at least ten times. The chain carries TRBV4-1 and TRBJ2-7; D not resolved. The CDR3 is 15 amino acids. V lost 1 base and J lost 4, with 14 bases in between. The germline CDR1 and CDR2 sequences are MGHRA and YSYEKL. CDR3 coding DNA: TGCGCCAGCAGCCAAGGATTGAGGCTAGATTACGAGCAGTACTTC. Protein product: CASSQGLRLDYEQYF.

This rearrangement joins TRBV29-1 to TRBJ1-5, with D perhaps matching TRBD1 (5 bases). Deletions cut 4 bases from V and 3 bases from J, with 10 bases between. From germline, CDR1 is SQVTM and CDR2 ANQGSEA. The CDR3 spans 13 residues. Here the CDR3 DNA reads TGCAGCGTTGGGACACAGGACAATCAGCCCCAGCATTTT. Translated, it gives CSVGTQDNQPQHF.

V is TRBV5-5 and J is TRBJ2-2, with a weak D call TRBD1 (5 bases). Trimming left V 6 bases short and J 2 bases short, with 11 bases between. The CDR3 has 14 amino acids. The germline gives CDR1 SGHKS, CDR2 YYEKEE (reference sequence). The CDR3 DNA reads TGTGCCAGCACCCCCGACAGTAACACCGGGGAGCTGTTTTTT. Its translation: CASTPDSNTGELFF.

V and J are TRBV7-2 and TRBJ2-7; D ambiguous. The V end was cut by 1 base, the J end by 3 bases, with 13 bases between. Germline V gives CDR1 SGHTA, CDR2 FQGNSA. The CDR3 is 15 residues long. CDR3 nucleotide sequence: TGTGCCAGCAGCTTAGAGAACTACCTATTCTACGAGCAGTACTTC. Translation gives CASSLENYLFYEQYF. Combining the CDR3 with reference TRBV7-2 and TRBJ2-7 gives the whole variable domain GAGVSQSPSNKVTEKGKDVELRCDPISGHTALYWYRQSLGQGLEFLIYFQGNSAPDKSGLPSDRFSAERTGGSVSTLTIQRTQQEDSAVYLCASSLENYLFYEQYFGPGTRLTVT.

The chain combines TRBV12-3 or TRBV12-4 with TRBJ2-3; tentatively, D is TRBD2 (5 bases). This CDR3 region has 16 residues. V lost 9 bases and J 4 bases, leaving 23 bases between the germline ends. CDR3 residues: CASSDGTPPGADTQYF. The CDR3 bases are TGTGCCAGTAGTGACGGAACCCCCCCCGGGGCAGATACGCAGTATTTT.

The chain employs TRBV5-4 and TRBJ2-5; D is uncertain. The germline V and J ends were trimmed by 1 base and 7 bases, with 11 bases remaining between them. CDR1 and CDR2 (germline): SGHNT, YYREEE (reference sequence). CDR3 size: 13 residues. CDR3 in amino acids: CASSLTTWGTQYF. As DNA, the CDR3 is TGTGCCAGCAGCTTGACAACCTGGGGGACCCAGTACTTC.

This chain links TRBV4-2 with TRBJ2-3; 8 bases agree with TRBD1. The germline CDR1 and CDR2 sequences are LGHNA and YNFKEQ. The CDR3 totals 15 residues. Trimming removed 0 bases from V and 6 bases from J; junction bases left unmatched: 5. CDR3 DNA: TGTGCCAGCAGCCAAGATAGGACAGGGACTGATACGCAGTATTTT. Its translation is CASSQDRTGTDTQYF.

The CDR3 DNA reads as TGCGCCAGCAGCCCCCGTGTAGCGGGCTTCTCCTACGAGCAGTACTTC. This encodes CASSPRVAGFSYEQYF. J is TRBJ2-7 and V is TRBV4-1; 7 bases agree with TRBD2. Germline lookup yields CDR1 MGHRA and CDR2 YSYEKL. V shed 4 bases, J shed 0 bases, and the junction held 9 bases outside the gene matches. This CDR3 has 16 amino acids.